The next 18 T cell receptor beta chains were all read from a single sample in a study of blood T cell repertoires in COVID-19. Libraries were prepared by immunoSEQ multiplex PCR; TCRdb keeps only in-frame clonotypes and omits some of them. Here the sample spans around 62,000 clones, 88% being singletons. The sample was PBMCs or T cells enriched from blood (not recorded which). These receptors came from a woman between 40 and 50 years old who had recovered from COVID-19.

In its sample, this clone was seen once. The CDR3 loop is CASSPPAVQGTEAFF. The DNA for the CDR3 is TGTGCCAGCTCACCACCGGCGGTGCAGGGAACTGAAGCTTTCTTT. The rearrangement links TRBV18 to TRBJ1-1; perhaps TRBD1 as D (5 bases). CDR1 and CDR2 from the germline V gene are KGHSH and LQKENI. Deletions cut 0 bases from V and 5 bases from J, with 13 bases between. There are 15 residues in the CDR3.

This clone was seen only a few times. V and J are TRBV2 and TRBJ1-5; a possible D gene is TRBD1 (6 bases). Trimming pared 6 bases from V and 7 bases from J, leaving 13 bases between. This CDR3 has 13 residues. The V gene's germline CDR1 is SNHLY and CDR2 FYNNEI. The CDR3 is CASRGGAGQPQHF. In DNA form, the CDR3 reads TGTGCCAGCAGGGGGGGGGCAGGCCAGCCCCAGCATTTT.

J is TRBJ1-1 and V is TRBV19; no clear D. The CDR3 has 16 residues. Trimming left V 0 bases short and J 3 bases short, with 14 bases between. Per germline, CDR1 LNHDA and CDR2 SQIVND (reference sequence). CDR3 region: CASSIERRGYDTEAFF. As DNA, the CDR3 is TGTGCCAGTAGTATAGAGAGGCGAGGTTATGACACTGAAGCTTTCTTT.

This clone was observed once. As DNA, the CDR3 is TGTGCCAGCAGCCGCCAGGGCCCTCTACCTAGTAGTTATGGCTACACCTTC. Translating it yields CASSRQGPLPSSYGYTF. The gene calls are TRBV3-1 (or the pseudogene TRBV3-2) and TRBJ1-2; D is perhaps TRBD1 (5 bases). The ends were cut back, 4 bases at V and 5 bases at J, with 23 bases in the middle. The CDR3 is 17 amino acids. Germline V gene data show CDR1 as LGHDT and CDR2 as YNNKEL (reference sequence).

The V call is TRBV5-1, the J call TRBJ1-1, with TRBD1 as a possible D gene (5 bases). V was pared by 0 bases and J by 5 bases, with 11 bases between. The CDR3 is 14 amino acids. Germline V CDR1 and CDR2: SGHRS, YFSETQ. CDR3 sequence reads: CASSLGTTGTEAFF. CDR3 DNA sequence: TGCGCCAGCAGCTTGGGGACAACCGGAACTGAAGCTTTCTTT.

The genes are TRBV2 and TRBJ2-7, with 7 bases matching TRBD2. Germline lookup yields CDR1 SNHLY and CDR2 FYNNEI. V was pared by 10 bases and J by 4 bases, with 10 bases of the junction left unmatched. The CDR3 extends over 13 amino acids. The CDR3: CANGPGLQYEQYF. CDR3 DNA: TGTGCCAACGGCCCGGGACTACAGTACGAGCAGTACTTC. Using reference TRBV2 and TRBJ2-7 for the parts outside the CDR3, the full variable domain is EPEVTQTPSHQVTQMGQEVILRCVPISNHLYFYWYRQILGQKVEFLVSFYNNEISEKSEIFDDQFSVERPDGSNFTLKIRSTKLEDSAMYFCANGPGLQYEQYFGPGTRLTVT.

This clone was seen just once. The CDR3 loop reads CASSPDREWRPNTGELFF. CDR3 DNA: TGTGCCAGCAGCCCAGACCGGGAATGGAGACCCAACACCGGGGAGCTGTTTTTT. The rearrangement links TRBV3-1 (or the pseudogene TRBV3-2) to TRBJ2-2, with D possibly being TRBD2 (5 bases). In germline, CDR1 is LGHDT, CDR2 YNNKEL (reference sequence). This CDR3 region has 18 residues. The ends were cut back, 4 bases at V and 2 bases at J, with 20 bases in the middle.

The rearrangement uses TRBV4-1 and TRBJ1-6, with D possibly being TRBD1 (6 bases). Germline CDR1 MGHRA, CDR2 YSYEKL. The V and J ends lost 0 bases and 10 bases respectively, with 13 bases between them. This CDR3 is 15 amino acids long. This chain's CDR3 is CASSQEGAASSPLHF. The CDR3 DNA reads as TGCGCCAGCAGCCAAGAGGGGGCCGCGTCATCACCCCTCCACTTT.

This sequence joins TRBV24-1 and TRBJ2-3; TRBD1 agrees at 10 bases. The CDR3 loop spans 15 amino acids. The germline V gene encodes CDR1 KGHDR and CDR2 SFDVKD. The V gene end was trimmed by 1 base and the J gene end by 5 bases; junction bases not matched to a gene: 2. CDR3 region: CATSDFGTGEDTQYF. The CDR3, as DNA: TGTGCCACCAGTGATTTCGGGACAGGGGAAGATACGCAGTATTTT.

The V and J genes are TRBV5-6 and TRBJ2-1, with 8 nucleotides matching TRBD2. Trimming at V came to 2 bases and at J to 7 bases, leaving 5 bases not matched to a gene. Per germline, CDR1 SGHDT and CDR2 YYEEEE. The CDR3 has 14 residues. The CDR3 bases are TGTGCCAGCAGCTTAGGCGGGGGGATGAATGAGCAGTTCTTC. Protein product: CASSLGGGMNEQFF.

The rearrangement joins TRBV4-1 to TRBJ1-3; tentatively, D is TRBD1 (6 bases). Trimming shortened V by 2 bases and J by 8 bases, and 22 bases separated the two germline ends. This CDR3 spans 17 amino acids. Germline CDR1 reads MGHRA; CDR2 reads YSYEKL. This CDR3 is CASSQLVQQGSRHTIYF. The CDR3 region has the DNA TGCGCCAGCAGCCAACTCGTACAACAGGGTTCAAGACACACCATATATTTT.

The CDR3 protein is CASSQATGGNTEAFF. The CDR3 coding sequence is TGCGCCAGCAGCCAGGCGACAGGTGGGAACACTGAAGCTTTCTTT. The chain joins TRBV4-1 to TRBJ1-1, with a weak D call TRBD1 (6 bases). CDR3 length equals 15 residues. V shed 3 bases and J shed 1 base, with 12 bases lying between them. The germline CDR1 and CDR2 sequences are MGHRA and YSYEKL.

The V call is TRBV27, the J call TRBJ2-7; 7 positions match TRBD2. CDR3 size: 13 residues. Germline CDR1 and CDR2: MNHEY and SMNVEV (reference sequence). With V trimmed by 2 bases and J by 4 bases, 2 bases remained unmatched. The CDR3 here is CASSLGGDYEQYF. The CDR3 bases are TGTGCCAGCAGTTTAGGGGGGGATTACGAGCAGTACTTC.

This CDR3 is CASSQQGPNQPQHF. DNA for the CDR3: TGTGCCAGCAGTCAACAGGGGCCCAATCAGCCCCAGCATTTT. The chain employs TRBV2 and TRBJ1-5; the match to TRBD1 covers 7 bases. V trimming: 5 bases; J trimming: 3 bases; junction bases outside the gene matches: 4. The CDR3 length is 14 residues. Germline CDR1 SNHLY, CDR2 FYNNEI.

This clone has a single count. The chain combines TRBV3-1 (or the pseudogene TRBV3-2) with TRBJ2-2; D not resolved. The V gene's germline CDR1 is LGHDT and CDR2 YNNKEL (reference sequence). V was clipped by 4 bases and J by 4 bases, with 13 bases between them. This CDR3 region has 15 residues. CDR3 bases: TGTGCCAGCAGCCTTGTACGGGTGAGCACCGGGGAGCTGTTTTTT. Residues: CASSLVRVSTGELFF.

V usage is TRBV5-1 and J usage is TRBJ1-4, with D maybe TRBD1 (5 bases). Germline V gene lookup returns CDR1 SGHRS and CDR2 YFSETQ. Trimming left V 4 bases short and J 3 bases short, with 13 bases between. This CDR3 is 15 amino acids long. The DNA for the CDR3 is TGCGCCAGCAGCCCCATAGGGGATTCTAATGAAAAACTGTTTTTT. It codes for CASSPIGDSNEKLFF.

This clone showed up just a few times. The CDR3: CASSLDWGSEAFF. The CDR3 bases are TGTGCCAGCAGCTTAGATTGGGGCTCTGAAGCTTTCTTT. This rearrangement joins TRBV7-3 to TRBJ1-1; possibly TRBD1 for D (5 bases). The germline CDR1 and CDR2 sequences are SGHTA and FQGTGA. V was trimmed by 2 bases and J by 6 bases, leaving 10 bases between them. The CDR3 sequence is 13 residues long.

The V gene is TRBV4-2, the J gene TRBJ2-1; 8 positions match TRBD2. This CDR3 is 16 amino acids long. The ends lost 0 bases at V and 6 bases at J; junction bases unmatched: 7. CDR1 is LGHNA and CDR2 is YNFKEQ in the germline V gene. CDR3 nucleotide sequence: TGTGCCAGCAGCCAAGATTGGCTAGCGGGCCTCAATGAGCAGTTCTTC. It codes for CASSQDWLAGLNEQFF.